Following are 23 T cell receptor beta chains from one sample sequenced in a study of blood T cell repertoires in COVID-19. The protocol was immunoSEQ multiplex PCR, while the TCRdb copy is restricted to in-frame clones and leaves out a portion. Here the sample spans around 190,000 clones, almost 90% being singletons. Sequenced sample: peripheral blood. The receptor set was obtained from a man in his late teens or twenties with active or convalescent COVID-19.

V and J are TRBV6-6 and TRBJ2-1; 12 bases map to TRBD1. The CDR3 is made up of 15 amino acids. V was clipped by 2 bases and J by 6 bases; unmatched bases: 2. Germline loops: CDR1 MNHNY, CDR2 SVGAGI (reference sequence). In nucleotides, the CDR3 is TGTGCCAGCAGTTACGGGACAGGGGGCGGCAATGAGCAGTTCTTC. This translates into CASSYGTGGGNEQFF.

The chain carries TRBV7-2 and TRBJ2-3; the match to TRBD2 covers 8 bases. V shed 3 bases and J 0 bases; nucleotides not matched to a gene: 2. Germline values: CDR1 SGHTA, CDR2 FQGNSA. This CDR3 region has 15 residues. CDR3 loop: CASSFGLASTDTQYF. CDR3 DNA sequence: TGTGCCAGCAGCTTTGGACTAGCTAGCACAGATACGCAGTATTTT.

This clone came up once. This chain's CDR3 is CASSLGPTTDQPQHF. The CDR3 bases are TGTGCCAGCAGCTTGGGACCGACTACAGACCAGCCCCAGCATTTT. The rearrangement links TRBV5-4 to TRBJ1-5, with D hard to call. Germline assignment: CDR1 SGHNT and CDR2 YYREEE (reference sequence). The CDR3 is 15 amino acids. Trimming removed 0 bases from V and 7 bases from J, with 14 bases in between.

DNA for the CDR3: TGTGCCAGCAGGACCGGGACATCTTCCTACGAGCAGTACTTC. It is translated as CASRTGTSSYEQYF. This chain joins TRBV6-5 and TRBJ2-7; maybe TRBD1 (6 bases). CDR3 length equals 14 residues. V lost 6 bases and J lost 1, with 13 bases in between. Germline-derived CDR1 and CDR2 are MNHEY and SVGAGI.

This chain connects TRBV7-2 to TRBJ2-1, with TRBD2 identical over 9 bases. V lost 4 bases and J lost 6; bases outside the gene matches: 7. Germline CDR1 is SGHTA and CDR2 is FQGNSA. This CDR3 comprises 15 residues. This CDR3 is CASSSWASGANEQFF. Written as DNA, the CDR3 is TGTGCCAGCAGCTCCTGGGCTAGCGGGGCCAATGAGCAGTTCTTC. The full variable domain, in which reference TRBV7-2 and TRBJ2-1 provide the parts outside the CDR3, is GAGVSQSPSNKVTEKGKDVELRCDPISGHTALYWYRQSLGQGLEFLIYFQGNSAPDKSGLPSDRFSAERTGGSVSTLTIQRTQQEDSAVYLCASSSWASGANEQFFGPGTRLTVL.

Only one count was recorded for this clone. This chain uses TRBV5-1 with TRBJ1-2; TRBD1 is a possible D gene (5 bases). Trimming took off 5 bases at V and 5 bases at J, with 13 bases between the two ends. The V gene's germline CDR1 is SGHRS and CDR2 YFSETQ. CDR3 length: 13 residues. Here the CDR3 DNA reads TGCGCCAGCAGACAGGACGGTGATTATGGCTACACCTTC. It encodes CASRQDGDYGYTF.

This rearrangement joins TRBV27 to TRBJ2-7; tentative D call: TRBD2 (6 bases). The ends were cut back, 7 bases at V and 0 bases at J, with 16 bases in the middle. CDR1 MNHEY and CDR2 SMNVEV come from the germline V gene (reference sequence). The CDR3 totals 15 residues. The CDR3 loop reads CASKHQAGYSYEQYF. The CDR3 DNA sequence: TGTGCCAGCAAACATCAAGCGGGCTACTCCTACGAGCAGTACTTC.

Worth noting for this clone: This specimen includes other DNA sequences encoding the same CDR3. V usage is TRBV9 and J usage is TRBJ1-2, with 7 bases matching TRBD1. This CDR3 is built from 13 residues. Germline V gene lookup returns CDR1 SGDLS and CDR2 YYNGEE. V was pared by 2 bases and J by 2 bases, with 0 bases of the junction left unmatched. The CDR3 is CASSVDRNYGYTF. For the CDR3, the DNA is TGTGCCAGCAGCGTGGACAGGAACTATGGCTACACCTTC.

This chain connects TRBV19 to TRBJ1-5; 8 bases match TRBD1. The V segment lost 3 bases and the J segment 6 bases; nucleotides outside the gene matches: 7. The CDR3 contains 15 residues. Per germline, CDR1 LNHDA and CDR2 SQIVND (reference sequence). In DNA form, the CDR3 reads TGTGCCAGTAGTATTAGGGACAGGCGGAGTCAGCCCCAGCATTTT. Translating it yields CASSIRDRRSQPQHF.

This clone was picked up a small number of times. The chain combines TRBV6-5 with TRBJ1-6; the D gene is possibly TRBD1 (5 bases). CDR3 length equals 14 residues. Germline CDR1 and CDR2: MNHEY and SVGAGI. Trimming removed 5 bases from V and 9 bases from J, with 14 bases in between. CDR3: CASSIIPGGSPLHF. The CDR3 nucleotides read TGTGCCAGCAGTATCATTCCCGGGGGTTCACCCCTCCACTTT.

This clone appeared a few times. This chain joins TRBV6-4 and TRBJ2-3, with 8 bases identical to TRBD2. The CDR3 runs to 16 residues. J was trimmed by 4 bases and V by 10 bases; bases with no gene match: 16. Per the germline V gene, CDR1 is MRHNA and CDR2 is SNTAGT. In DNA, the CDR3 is TGTGCCACCCCTTGTTGGGTTGCTAGCGGGCCAGATACGCAGTATTTT. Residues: CATPCWVASGPDTQYF.

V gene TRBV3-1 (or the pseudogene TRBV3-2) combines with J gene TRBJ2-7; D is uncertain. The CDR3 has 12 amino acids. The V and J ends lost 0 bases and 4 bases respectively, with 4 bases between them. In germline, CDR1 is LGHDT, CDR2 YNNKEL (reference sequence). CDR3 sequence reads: CASSQDGYEQYF. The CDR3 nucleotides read TGTGCCAGCAGCCAAGACGGTTACGAGCAGTACTTC.

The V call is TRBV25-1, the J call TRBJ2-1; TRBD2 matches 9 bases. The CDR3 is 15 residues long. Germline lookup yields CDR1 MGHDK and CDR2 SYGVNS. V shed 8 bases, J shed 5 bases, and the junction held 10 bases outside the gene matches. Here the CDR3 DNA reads TGTGCCAGCGCGAGGGGGACTAGCTGGCACAATGAGCAGTTCTTC. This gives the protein CASARGTSWHNEQFF. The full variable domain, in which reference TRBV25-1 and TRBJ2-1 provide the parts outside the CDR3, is EADIYQTPRYLVIGTGKKITLECSQTMGHDKMYWYQQDPGMELHLIHYSYGVNSTEKGDLSSESTVSRIRTEHFPLTLESARPSHTSQYLCASARGTSWHNEQFFGPGTRLTVL.

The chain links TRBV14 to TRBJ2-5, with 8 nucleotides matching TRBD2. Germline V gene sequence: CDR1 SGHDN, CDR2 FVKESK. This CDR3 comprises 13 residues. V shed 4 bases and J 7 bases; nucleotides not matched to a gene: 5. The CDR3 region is CASSPGGYGTQYF. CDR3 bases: TGTGCCAGCAGCCCGGGGGGGTACGGGACCCAGTACTTC.

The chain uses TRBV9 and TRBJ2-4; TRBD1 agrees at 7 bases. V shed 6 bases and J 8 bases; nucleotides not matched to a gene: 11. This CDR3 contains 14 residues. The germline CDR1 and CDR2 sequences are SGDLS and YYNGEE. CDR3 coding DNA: TGTGCCAGCAACAAGGGACAGCCGGTGGACATTCAGTACTTC. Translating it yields CASNKGQPVDIQYF. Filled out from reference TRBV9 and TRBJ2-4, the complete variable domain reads DSGVTQTPKHLITATGQRVTLRCSPRSGDLSVYWYQQSLDQGLQFLIQYYNGEERAKGNILERFSAQQFPDLHSELNLSSLELGDSALYFCASNKGQPVDIQYFGAGTRLSVL.

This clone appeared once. Here the CDR3 DNA reads TGTGCCAGCAGCTTGGACAGCCAAGAGACCCAGTACTTC. Its protein is CASSLDSQETQYF. J is TRBJ2-5 and V is TRBV5-4; D is ambiguous. The CDR3 sequence is 13 residues long. Trimming took off 0 bases at V and 1 base at J, with 4 bases between the two ends. Germline CDR1 SGHNT, CDR2 YYREEE (reference sequence). Full variable domain (rest looked up from reference TRBV5-4 and TRBJ2-5): ETGVTQSPTHLIKTRGQQVTLRCSSQSGHNTVSWYQQALGQGPQFIFQYYREEENGRGNFPPRFSGLQFPNYSSELNVNALELDDSALYLCASSLDSQETQYFGPGTRLLVL.

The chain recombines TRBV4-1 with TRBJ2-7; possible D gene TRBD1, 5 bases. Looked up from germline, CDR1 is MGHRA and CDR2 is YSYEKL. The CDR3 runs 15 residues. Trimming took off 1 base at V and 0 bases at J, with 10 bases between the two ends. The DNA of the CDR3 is TGCGCCAGCAGCCAAGGGGCAGGGAACTCCTACGAGCAGTACTTC. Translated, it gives CASSQGAGNSYEQYF.

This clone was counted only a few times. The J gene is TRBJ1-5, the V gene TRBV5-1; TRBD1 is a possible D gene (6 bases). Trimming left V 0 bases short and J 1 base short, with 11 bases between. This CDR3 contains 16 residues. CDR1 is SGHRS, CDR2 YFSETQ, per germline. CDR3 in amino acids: CASSLDGDISNQPQHF. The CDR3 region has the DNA TGCGCCAGCAGCTTGGACGGGGACATAAGCAATCAGCCCCAGCATTTT.

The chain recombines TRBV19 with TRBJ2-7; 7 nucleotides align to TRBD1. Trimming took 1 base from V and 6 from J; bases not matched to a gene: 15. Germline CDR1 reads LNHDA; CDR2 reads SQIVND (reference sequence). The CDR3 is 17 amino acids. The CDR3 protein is CASSIALGQHILSEQYF. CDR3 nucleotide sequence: TGTGCCAGTAGTATAGCCCTGGGACAGCATATCTTATCCGAGCAGTACTTC.

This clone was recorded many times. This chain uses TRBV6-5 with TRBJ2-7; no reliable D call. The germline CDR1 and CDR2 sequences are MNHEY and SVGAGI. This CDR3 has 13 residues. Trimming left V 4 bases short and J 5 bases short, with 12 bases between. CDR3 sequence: CASSSGSLDEQYF. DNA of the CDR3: TGTGCCAGCAGTTCCGGGTCTTTGGACGAGCAGTACTTC.

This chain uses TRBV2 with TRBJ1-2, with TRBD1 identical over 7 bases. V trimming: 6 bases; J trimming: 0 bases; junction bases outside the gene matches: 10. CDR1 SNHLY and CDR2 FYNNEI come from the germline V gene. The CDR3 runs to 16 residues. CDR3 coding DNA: TGTGCCAGCAGCCAACGCCGGGACAGCACTAACTATGGCTACACCTTC. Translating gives CASSQRRDSTNYGYTF.

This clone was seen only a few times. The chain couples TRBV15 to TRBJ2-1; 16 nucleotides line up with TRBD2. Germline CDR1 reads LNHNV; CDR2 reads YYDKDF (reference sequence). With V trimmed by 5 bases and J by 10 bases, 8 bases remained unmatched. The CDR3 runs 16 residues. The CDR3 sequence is CATSGRGLAGGGEQFF. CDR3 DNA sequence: TGTGCCACCAGCGGGAGGGGACTAGCGGGAGGGGGAGAGCAGTTCTTC. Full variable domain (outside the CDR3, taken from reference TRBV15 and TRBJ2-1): DAMVIQNPRYQVTQFGKPVTLSCSQTLNHNVMYWYQQKSSQAPKLLFHYYDKDFNNEADTPDNFQSRRPNTSFCFLDIRSPGLGDTAMYLCATSGRGLAGGGEQFFGPGTRLTVL.

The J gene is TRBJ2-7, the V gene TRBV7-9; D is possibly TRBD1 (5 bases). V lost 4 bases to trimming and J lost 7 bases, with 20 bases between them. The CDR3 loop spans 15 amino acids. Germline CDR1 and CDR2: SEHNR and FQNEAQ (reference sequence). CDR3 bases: TGTGCCAGCAGCTATACAGGAACCGCGTTAGAGGAGCAGTACTTC. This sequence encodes CASSYTGTALEEQYF.